This T cell receptor beta chain was obtained from a study of blood T cell repertoires in COVID-19. Across the whole study: The study drew acute and convalescent COVID-19 samples from the United States, Italy and Spain. In each case, the material was cDNA or gDNA derived from T cells, B-cell-depleted T cells, or PBMCs.

This table comes from immunoSEQ multiplex PCR, and its TCRdb copy is limited to in-frame clones, with some not included. The table records about 220,000 clones, roughly four fifths of them present only once. The CDR3 loop spans 13 amino acids. Germline V CDR1 and CDR2: GTSNPN, SVGIG (reference sequence). The V and J ends lost 4 bases and 2 bases respectively, with 11 bases between them. Sequencing input: peripheral blood. The receptor comes from a woman aged 60 to 75 with acute or convalescent COVID-19. The gene calls are TRBV30 and TRBJ1-1; D unclear. The CDR3 here is CAWTRLFNTEAFF. DNA of the CDR3: TGTGCCTGGACGCGATTGTTTAACACTGAAGCTTTCTTT.